This T cell receptor (beta chain) was recorded in a study of blood T cell repertoires in COVID-19. Study processing details: Cell counts per sample came from amplifying reference gene primers. Only in-frame clones appear in the TCRdb table, and some are missing; sequencing was by immunoSEQ multiplex PCR. V and J calls and clone size come straight from that table; D and trimming were deduced from the DNA. The sample lists fewer than 90,000 clones, roughly 80% occurring once. Trimming cost V 11 bases and J 7 bases, with 17 bases left between them. CDR1 ENHRY and CDR2 SYGVKD come from the germline V gene. The CDR3 runs 12 residues.

Sequencing was carried out using peripheral blood. The chain combines TRBV10-3 with TRBJ1-1; perhaps TRBD1 as D (5 bases). The TCR was taken from a human donor in a cohort sampled during active COVID-19. CDR3 protein: CAAGRDEVEAFF. The CDR3, as DNA: TGTGCCGCTGGGAGGGACGAAGTTGAAGCTTTCTTT.